The 22 T cell receptor beta chains listed next were all sequenced from one sample in a study of breast tumors, draining lymph nodes, adjacent tissues. TCRdb reanalysed the multiplex PCR reads using MiXCR and keeps one entry per CDR3 protein. Of more than 85,000 distinct CDR3 sequences in the sample, 20% to 25% are singletons; the top ten hold less than 1.5%. The lymph nodes were axillary draining lymph nodes from breast cancer patients. Sequencing input: axillary lymph node tissue. All receptors come from a female donor with breast cancer. Some clones in this sample may be carry-over from other donors' samples.

The V and J genes are TRBV9 and TRBJ2-3; TRBD2 agrees at 7 bases. This CDR3 is 15 amino acids long. The trim removed 3 bases at V and 0 bases at J, leaving 4 bases unmatched. CDR1 and CDR2 from the germline V gene are SGDLS and YYNGEE. This chain's CDR3 is CASSAGGFSTDTQYF. CDR3 DNA sequence: TGTGCCAGCAGCGCGGGGGGTTTCAGCACAGATACGCAGTATTTT.

This clonotype was seen ten or more times. The chain employs TRBV5-1 and TRBJ2-3, with 12 bases identical to TRBD1. This CDR3 is 16 amino acids long. Germline CDR1 is SGHRS and CDR2 is YFSETQ. After removal of 4 bases from V and 6 bases from J, the junction contained 9 bases not matched to a gene. This CDR3 is CASSIPGTGGLDTQYF. The CDR3 DNA follows: TGCGCCAGCAGCATCCCCGGGACAGGGGGCTTGGATACGCAGTATTTT.

This clonotype was recorded at least ten times. The chain links TRBV4-2 to TRBJ2-7; D tentatively reads TRBD1 or TRBD2 (5 bases each). Germline lookup yields CDR1 LGHNA and CDR2 YNFKEQ. Trimming stripped 3 bases from V and 3 bases from J, with 12 bases between. The CDR3 length is 14 residues. This chain's CDR3 is CASSQARDLYEQYF. The CDR3 DNA reads TGTGCCAGCAGCCAGGCTCGGGACCTCTACGAGCAGTACTTC.

This chain connects TRBV4-2 to TRBJ1-4, with 12 nucleotides matching TRBD1. This CDR3 spans 16 amino acids. Germline CDR1 reads LGHNA; CDR2 reads YNFKEQ. V lost 2 bases, J lost 7 bases, and 5 bases stayed unmatched. The CDR3 coding sequence is TGTGCCAGCAGCCAATCCGGGGGACAGGGGGCTGAAAAACTGTTTTTT. Protein sequence: CASSQSGGQGAEKLFF.

In its sample, this clonotype was seen many times. The V and J genes are TRBV5-1 and TRBJ1-6, with 8 nucleotides matching TRBD1. Trimming at V came to 0 bases and at J to 10 bases, leaving 6 bases not matched to a gene. The CDR3 length is 15 residues. The germline CDR1 and CDR2 sequences are SGHRS and YFSETQ. The CDR3 spells CASSLDGTGGSPLHF. The CDR3 DNA reads TGCGCCAGCAGCTTGGATGGGACAGGTGGGTCACCCCTCCACTTT.

Regarding this clonotype: A much larger clone lies one base from this, so it may be a read error. The chain recombines TRBV29-1 with TRBJ2-2; no reliable D call. CDR3 size: 13 residues. Looked up from germline, CDR1 is SQVTM and CDR2 is ANQGSEA. Trimming took 4 bases from V and 7 from J, leaving 13 bases between them. CDR3 nucleotide sequence: TGCAGCGTTGGAGAAGGCCGTGGCGGGGAGCTGTTTTTT. Its translation is CSVGEGRGGELFF.

A word on this clonotype: The junction and the germline gene differ at one end; a read error may be behind it. J is TRBJ2-3 and V is TRBV5-1, with TRBD1 identical over 8 bases. The CDR3 totals 17 residues. CDR1 is SGHRS and CDR2 is YFSETQ in the germline V gene. In DNA form, the CDR3 reads TGCGCCAGCAGCTTGGGGACAGGGATAACTAGCACAGACACGCAGTATTTT. Protein product: CASSLGTGITSTDTQYF.

The genes are TRBV28 and TRBJ2-7, with a weak D call TRBD1 (6 bases). Trimming shortened V by 4 bases and J by 2 bases, and 18 bases separated the two germline ends. The CDR3 spans 16 residues. CDR1 is MDHEN, CDR2 SYDVKM, per germline. The CDR3 DNA sequence: TGTGCCAGCAGTTCCCTCCTTGGGGGCCGCGCCTACGAGCAGTACTTC. Translating it yields CASSSLLGGRAYEQYF.

This clonotype has at least ten counts. This chain connects TRBV5-1 to TRBJ2-7; 7 nucleotides match TRBD1. This CDR3 contains 15 residues. The J segment lost 2 bases and the V segment lost 0 bases, leaving 5 bases of the junction unmatched. Germline V CDR1 and CDR2: SGHRS, YFSETQ. The CDR3 DNA sequence: TGCGCCAGCAGCTTGGTACAGGGGACGACCTACGAGCAGTACTTC. Its translation: CASSLVQGTTYEQYF.

A word on this clonotype: One end of the junction does not line up with germline, which may come from a read error. The CDR3 nucleotides are TGTGCCAGCGGCCGATCCTTAAACATTCGGTACTTC. Translated, it gives CASGRSLNIRYF. The V gene is TRBV7-9, the J gene TRBJ2-4; D not certain. In germline, CDR1 is SEHNR, CDR2 FQNEAQ (reference sequence). This CDR3 has 12 amino acids.

This clonotype was detected many times. The rearrangement links TRBV15 to TRBJ2-1; 8 bases agree with TRBD1. This CDR3 region has 13 residues. The ends lost 7 bases at V and 3 bases at J; junction bases unmatched: 2. Germline CDR1 LNHNV, CDR2 YYDKDF (reference sequence). The DNA for the CDR3 is TGTGCCACCAACACAGGGGGCTACAATGAGCAGTTCTTC. Amino acid sequence: CATNTGGYNEQFF.

The sample holds many counts of this clonotype. The genes are TRBV7-9 and TRBJ2-1; 8 nucleotides match TRBD2. The CDR3 is 17 residues long. The V and J ends lost 3 bases and 5 bases, in that order; junction bases with no gene match: 12. From germline, CDR1 is SEHNR and CDR2 FQNEAQ (reference sequence). The CDR3 region is CASSFGITSGWHNEQFF. The CDR3 DNA follows: TGTGCCAGCAGCTTCGGTATAACTAGCGGTTGGCACAATGAGCAGTTCTTC. Full variable domain (outside the CDR3, taken from reference TRBV7-9 and TRBJ2-1): DTGVSQNPRHKITKRGQNVTFRCDPISEHNRLYWYRQTLGQGPEFLTYFQNEAQLEKSRLLSDRFSAERPKGSFSTLEIQRTEQGDSAMYLCASSFGITSGWHNEQFFGPGTRLTVL.

This clonotype was picked up many times. The genes are TRBV7-3 and TRBJ2-1, with D tentatively TRBD2 (5 bases). This CDR3 comprises 13 residues. The ends were cut back, 1 base at V and 9 bases at J, with 10 bases in the middle. Germline CDR1 SGHTA, CDR2 FQGTGA. Here the CDR3 DNA reads TGTGCCAGCAGCTTAAATTTGGGAGTTGAGCAGTTCTTC. Encoded protein: CASSLNLGVEQFF.

The table lists this clonotype with a few counts. The chain employs TRBV28 and TRBJ1-3; D remains unclear. This CDR3 has 15 amino acids. V lost 8 bases and J 0 bases, leaving 14 bases between the germline ends. CDR1 is MDHEN, CDR2 SYDVKM, per germline. DNA for the CDR3: TGTGCCAGCGGTCCAGACCCGGACTCTGGAAACACCATATATTTT. Its translation: CASGPDPDSGNTIYF.

The chain carries TRBV5-6 and TRBJ1-5; no clear D gene. The CDR3 totals 12 residues. Germline loops: CDR1 SGHDT, CDR2 YYEEEE. Trimming left V 2 bases short and J 5 bases short, with 5 bases between. The CDR3 region is CASSFGHQPQHF. Here the CDR3 DNA reads TGTGCCAGCAGCTTTGGGCATCAGCCCCAGCATTTT.

This clonotype was seen many times. The V and J genes are TRBV2 and TRBJ1-6, with D unresolved. This CDR3 spans 13 amino acids. The germline V gene has CDR1 SNHLY and CDR2 FYNNEI. V dropped 8 bases and J dropped 7 bases, with 12 bases sitting between them. DNA of the CDR3: TGTGCCAGCCCGCTGGATAGAAATTCACCCCTCCACTTT. The encoded protein is CASPLDRNSPLHF.

This clonotype occurred many times. The V gene is TRBV5-6, the J gene TRBJ2-2; a possible D gene is TRBD1 (6 bases). CDR1 SGHDT and CDR2 YYEEEE come from the germline V gene. This CDR3 has 15 amino acids. V was shortened by 0 bases and J by 7 bases, with 13 bases between the two germline ends. As DNA, the CDR3 is TGTGCCAGCAGCTTGGTACAGGGTAGCGTCGGGGAGCTGTTTTTT. This sequence encodes CASSLVQGSVGELFF. The variable domain in full, completed from reference TRBV5-6 and TRBJ2-2, reads DAGVTQSPTHLIKTRGQQVTLRCSPKSGHDTVSWYQQALGQGPQFIFQYYEEEERQRGNFPDRFSGHQFPNYSSELNVNALLLGDSALYLCASSLVQGSVGELFFGEGSRLTVL.

This clonotype was seen repeatedly, ten times or more. This chain connects TRBV7-8 to TRBJ1-5, with D maybe TRBD1 (5 bases). This CDR3 spans 16 amino acids. Trimming took 5 bases from V and 5 from J, leaving 19 bases between them. CDR1 SGHVS and CDR2 FQNEAQ come from the germline V gene. The CDR3 reads CASSEVGRGVDQPQHF. The CDR3 region has the DNA TGTGCCAGCAGCGAGGTGGGGCGAGGGGTTGATCAGCCCCAGCATTTT.

This clonotype was counted many times. V gene TRBV6-1 combines with J gene TRBJ1-4, with TRBD1 identical over 9 bases. Germline V gives CDR1 MNHNS, CDR2 SASEGT. V was clipped by 6 bases and J by 6 bases; unmatched bases: 2. This CDR3 has 13 amino acids. The CDR3 protein is CASRGTGYEKLFF. For the CDR3, the DNA is TGTGCCAGCAGGGGGACAGGGTATGAAAAACTGTTTTTT.

Ten or more counts support this clonotype. This rearrangement joins TRBV5-1 to TRBJ2-7; 14 bases align to TRBD2. Germline V gene lookup returns CDR1 SGHRS and CDR2 YFSETQ. J was trimmed by 0 bases and V by 2 bases; bases with no gene match: 4. This CDR3 has 17 residues. CDR3 sequence: CASSFRLAGGASYEQYF. In DNA, the CDR3 is TGCGCCAGCAGCTTCCGACTAGCGGGGGGGGCCTCCTACGAGCAGTACTTC.

This clonotype was observed a handful of times. The rearrangement joins TRBV27 to TRBJ1-5; D gene unclear. Germline V lookup: CDR1 MNHEY, CDR2 SMNVEV (reference sequence). The CDR3 spans 15 residues. V lost 6 bases and J 2 bases, leaving 14 bases between the germline ends. CDR3 protein: CASRLSYPGNQPQHF. The CDR3 DNA sequence: TGTGCCAGCAGACTCAGTTACCCGGGCAATCAGCCCCAGCATTTT.

In its sample, this clonotype was seen many times. V is TRBV6-4 and J is TRBJ2-1; perhaps TRBD2 as D (5 bases). This CDR3 has 13 residues. CDR1 MRHNA and CDR2 SNTAGT come from the germline V gene. V was cut by 5 bases and J by 4 bases, with 9 bases left in between. CDR3 amino acids: CASSSTRYNEQFF. The CDR3 DNA sequence: TGTGCCAGCAGTTCCACTAGATACAATGAGCAGTTCTTC.